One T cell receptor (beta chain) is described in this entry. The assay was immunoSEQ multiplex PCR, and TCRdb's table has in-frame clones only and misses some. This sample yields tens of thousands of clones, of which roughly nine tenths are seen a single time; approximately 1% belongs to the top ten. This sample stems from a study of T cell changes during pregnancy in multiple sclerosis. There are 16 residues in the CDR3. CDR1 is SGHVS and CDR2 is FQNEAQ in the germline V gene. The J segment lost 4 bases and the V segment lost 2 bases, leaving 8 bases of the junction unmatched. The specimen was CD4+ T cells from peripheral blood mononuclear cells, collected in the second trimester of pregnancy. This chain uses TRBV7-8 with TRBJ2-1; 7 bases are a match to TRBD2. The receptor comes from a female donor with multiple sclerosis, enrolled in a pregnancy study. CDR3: CASSLSGGRVYNEQFF. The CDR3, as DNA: TGTGCCAGCAGCTTATCTGGCGGGAGAGTGTACAATGAGCAGTTCTTC.